This TCR beta chain was sequenced in a study of shared clonotypes between healthy human individuals. Clones were read by immunoSEQ multiplex PCR, and TCRdb kept only the in-frame ones, dropping some. In the table there are about 1.1 million clones, approximately 80% of which are singletons. J lost 2 bases, V lost 1 base, and 8 bases had no gene match. This CDR3 has 16 residues. CDR1 is SEHNR, CDR2 FQNEAQ, per germline (reference sequence). The TCR originated in a man younger than 35 in good health. Some clones in this sample may be carry-over from other donors' samples. The genes are TRBV7-9 and TRBJ2-7; 7 nucleotides agree with TRBD1. The sample was memory CD4+ T cells from PBMCs. The subset is: CD45RA-negative fraction. The CDR3 coding sequence is TGTGCCAGCAGCTTAGACCGACAGGGAATCCCCTACGAGCAGTACTTC. Its protein product is CASSLDRQGIPYEQYF.